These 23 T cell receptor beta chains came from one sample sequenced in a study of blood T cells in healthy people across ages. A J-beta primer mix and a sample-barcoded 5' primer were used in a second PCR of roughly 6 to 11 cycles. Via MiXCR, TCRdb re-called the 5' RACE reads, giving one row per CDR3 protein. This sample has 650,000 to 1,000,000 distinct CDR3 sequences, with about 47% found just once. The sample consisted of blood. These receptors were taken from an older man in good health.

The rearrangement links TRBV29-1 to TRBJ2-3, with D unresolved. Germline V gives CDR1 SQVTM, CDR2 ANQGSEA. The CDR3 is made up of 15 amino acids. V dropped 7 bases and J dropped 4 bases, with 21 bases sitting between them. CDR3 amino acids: CSGIPRGVAPDTQYF. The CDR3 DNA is TGCAGCGGAATACCCCGCGGAGTGGCCCCAGATACGCAGTATTTT.

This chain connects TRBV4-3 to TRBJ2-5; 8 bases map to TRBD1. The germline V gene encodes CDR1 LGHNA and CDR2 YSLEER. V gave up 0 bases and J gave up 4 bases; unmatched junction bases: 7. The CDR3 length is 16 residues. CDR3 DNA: TGCGCCAGCAGCCAAGACCCGCAGGGGGCGGGAGAGACCCAGTACTTC. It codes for CASSQDPQGAGETQYF.

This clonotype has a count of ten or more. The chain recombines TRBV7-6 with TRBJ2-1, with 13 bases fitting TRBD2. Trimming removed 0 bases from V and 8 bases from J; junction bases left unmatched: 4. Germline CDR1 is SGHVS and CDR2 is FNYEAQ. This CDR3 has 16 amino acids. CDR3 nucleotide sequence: TGTGCCAGCAGCTTAGCCGGACTAGCGGGAGACCATGAGCAGTTCTTC. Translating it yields CASSLAGLAGDHEQFF.

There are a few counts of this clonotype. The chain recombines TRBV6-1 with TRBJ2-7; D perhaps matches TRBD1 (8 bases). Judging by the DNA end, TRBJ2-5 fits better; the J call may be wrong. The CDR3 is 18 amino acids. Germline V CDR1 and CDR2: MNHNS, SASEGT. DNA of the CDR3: TGTGCCAGCAGTACCTCCTCAGGGGGCTACGGGAGGCAGGAGACCCAGTACTTC. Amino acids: CASSTSSGGYGRQETQYF.

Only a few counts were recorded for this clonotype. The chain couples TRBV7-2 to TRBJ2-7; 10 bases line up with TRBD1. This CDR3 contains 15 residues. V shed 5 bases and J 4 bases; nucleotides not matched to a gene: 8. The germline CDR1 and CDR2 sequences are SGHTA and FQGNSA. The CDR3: CASSQGQGFAYEQYF. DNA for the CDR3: TGTGCCAGCAGCCAGGGACAGGGGTTCGCGTACGAGCAGTACTTC.

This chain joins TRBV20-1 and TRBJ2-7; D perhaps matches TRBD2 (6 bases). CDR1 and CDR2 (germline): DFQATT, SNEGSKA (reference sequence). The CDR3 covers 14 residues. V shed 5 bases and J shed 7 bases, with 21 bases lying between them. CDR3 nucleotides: TGCAGTGCTGGAATCAGCGGACCTGGGAGGGAGCAGTACTTC. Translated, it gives CSAGISGPGREQYF.

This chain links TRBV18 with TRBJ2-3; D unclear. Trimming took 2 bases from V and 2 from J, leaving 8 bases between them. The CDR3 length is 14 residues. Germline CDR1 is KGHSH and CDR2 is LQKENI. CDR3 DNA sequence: TGTGCCAGCTCACCATCTCACCTCACAGATACGCAGTATTTT. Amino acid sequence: CASSPSHLTDTQYF.

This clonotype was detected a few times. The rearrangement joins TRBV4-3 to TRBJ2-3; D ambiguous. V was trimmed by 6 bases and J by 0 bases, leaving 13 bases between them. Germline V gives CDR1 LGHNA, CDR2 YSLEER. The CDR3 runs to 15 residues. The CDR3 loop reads CASSPSRTSTDTQYF. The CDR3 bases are TGCGCCAGCAGTCCGAGCAGAACTAGCACAGATACGCAGTATTTT.

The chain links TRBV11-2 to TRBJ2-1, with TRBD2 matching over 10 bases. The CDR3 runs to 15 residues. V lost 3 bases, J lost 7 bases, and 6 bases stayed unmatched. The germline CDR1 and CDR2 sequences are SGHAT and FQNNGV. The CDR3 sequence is CASSFTSGDSNEQFF. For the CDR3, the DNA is TGTGCCAGCAGCTTTACTAGCGGGGATTCTAATGAGCAGTTCTTC.

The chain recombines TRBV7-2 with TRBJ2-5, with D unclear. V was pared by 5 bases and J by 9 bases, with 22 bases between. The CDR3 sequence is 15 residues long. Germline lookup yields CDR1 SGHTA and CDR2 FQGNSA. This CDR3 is CASSPLPAGGKAQYF. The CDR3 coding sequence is TGTGCCAGCAGCCCCCTTCCCGCCGGTGGGAAGGCCCAGTACTTC.

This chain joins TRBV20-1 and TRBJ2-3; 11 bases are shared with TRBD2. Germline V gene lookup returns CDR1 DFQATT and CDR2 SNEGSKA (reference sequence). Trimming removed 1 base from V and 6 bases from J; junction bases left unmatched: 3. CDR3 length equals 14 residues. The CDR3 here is CSARAGLAVDTQYF. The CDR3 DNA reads TGCAGTGCTAGAGCGGGACTAGCGGTTGATACGCAGTATTTT.

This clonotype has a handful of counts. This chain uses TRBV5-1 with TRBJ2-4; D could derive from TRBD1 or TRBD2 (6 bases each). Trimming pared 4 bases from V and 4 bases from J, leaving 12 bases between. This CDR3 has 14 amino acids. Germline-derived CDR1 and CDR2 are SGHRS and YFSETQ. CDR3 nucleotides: TGCGCCAGCAGCGACAGGAGGGGGAAAAACATTCAGTACTTC. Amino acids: CASSDRRGKNIQYF.

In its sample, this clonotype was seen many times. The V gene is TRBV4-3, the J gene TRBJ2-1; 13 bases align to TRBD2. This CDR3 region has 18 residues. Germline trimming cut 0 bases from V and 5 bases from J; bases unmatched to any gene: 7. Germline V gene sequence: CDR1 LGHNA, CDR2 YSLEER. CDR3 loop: CASSQDSWTSGRNNEQFF. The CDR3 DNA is TGCGCCAGCAGCCAAGATAGCTGGACTAGCGGGAGAAACAATGAGCAGTTCTTC.

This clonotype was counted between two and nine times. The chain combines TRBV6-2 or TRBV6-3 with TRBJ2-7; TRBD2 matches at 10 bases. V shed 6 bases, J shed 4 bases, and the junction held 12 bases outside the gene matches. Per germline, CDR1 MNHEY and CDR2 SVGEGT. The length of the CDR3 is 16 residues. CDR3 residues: CASRRTPSGRTYEQYF. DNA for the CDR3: TGTGCCAGCAGGCGAACTCCTAGCGGGAGAACTTACGAGCAGTACTTC.

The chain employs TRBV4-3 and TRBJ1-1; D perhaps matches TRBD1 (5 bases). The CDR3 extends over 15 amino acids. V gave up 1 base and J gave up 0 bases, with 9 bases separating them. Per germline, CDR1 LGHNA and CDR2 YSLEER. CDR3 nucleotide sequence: TGCGCCAGCAGCCAAGCCCAGGGATTGAACACTGAAGCTTTCTTT. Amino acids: CASSQAQGLNTEAFF.

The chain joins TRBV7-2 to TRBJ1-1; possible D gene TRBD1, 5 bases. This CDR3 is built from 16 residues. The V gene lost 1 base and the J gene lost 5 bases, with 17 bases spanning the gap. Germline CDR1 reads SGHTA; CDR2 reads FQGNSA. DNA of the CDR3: TGTGCCAGCAGCTTAGTAGCCGGGACTTCGGCTACTGAAGCTTTCTTT. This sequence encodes CASSLVAGTSATEAFF.

The CDR3 sequence: CSTLYGDIQYF. CDR3 coding DNA: TGCAGTACCTTGTATGGGGACATTCAGTACTTC. The chain couples TRBV20-1 to TRBJ2-4; D gene unclear. Germline CDR1 is DFQATT and CDR2 is SNEGSKA (reference sequence). The CDR3 runs 11 residues. The V gene lost 8 bases and the J gene lost 8 bases, with 13 bases spanning the gap.

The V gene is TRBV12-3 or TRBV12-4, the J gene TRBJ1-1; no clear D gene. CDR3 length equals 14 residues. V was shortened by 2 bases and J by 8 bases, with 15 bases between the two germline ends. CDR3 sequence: CASSLPLYPSEAFF. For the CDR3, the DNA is TGTGCCAGCAGTTTACCCCTGTATCCTTCGGAAGCTTTCTTT.

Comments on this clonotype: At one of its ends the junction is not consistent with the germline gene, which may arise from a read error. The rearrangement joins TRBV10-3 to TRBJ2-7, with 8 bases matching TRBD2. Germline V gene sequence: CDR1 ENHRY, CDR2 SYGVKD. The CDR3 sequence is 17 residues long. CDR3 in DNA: TGTGCCATCAGTGAGGCGGAGAGGGTAGCGGGGTACTACGGGCAGTACTTC. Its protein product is CAISEAERVAGYYGQYF.

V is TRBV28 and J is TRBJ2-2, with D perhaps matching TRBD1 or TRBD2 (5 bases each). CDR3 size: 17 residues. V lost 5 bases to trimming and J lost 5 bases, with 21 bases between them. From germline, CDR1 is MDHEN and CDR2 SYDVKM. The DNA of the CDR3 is TGTGCCAGCAGTCCCTCAGGATTGGGGGTAGTAACCGGGGAGCTGTTTTTT. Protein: CASSPSGLGVVTGELFF.

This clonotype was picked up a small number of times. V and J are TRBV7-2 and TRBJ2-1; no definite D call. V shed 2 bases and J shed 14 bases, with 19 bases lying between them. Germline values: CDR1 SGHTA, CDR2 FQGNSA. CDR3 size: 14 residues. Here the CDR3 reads CASSLNLETHPKFF. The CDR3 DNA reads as TGTGCCAGCAGCTTAAATTTAGAGACGCACCCCAAGTTCTTC. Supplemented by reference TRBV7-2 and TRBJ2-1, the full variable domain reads GAGVSQSPSNKVTEKGKDVELRCDPISGHTALYWYRQSLGQGLEFLIYFQGNSAPDKSGLPSDRFSAERTGGSVSTLTIQRTQQEDSAVYLCASSLNLETHPKFFGPGTRLTVL.

The CDR3 DNA follows: TGCAGTGCCCCTCATGCGACTAGCTGTGAGCAGTTCTTC. Translated: CSAPHATSCEQFF. The genes are TRBV20-1 and TRBJ2-1, with 7 bases fitting TRBD2. V lost 6 bases, J lost 9 bases, and 11 bases stayed unmatched. The V gene's germline CDR1 is DFQATT and CDR2 SNEGSKA (reference sequence). CDR3 length: 13 amino acids.

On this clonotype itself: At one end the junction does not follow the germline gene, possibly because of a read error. The CDR3 nucleotides read TGTACCAGCAGCGCGGACTGGGTCCATGGGATTCAGTACTTC. It yields the protein CTSSADWVHGIQYF. J is TRBJ2-4 and V is TRBV9; perhaps TRBD2 as D (5 bases). The germline gives CDR1 SGDLS, CDR2 YYNGEE. The length of the CDR3 is 14 residues.